The TCR beta chain described here comes from a study of cytomegalovirus exposure and HLA in healthy donors. V lost 1 base and J 1 base, leaving 11 bases between the germline ends. The CDR3 has 15 amino acids. Germline assignment: CDR1 SGHRS and CDR2 YFSETQ. PCR primers comprised 60 Vbeta and 13 Jbeta primers. Only in-frame clones appear in the TCRdb table, and some are missing; sequencing was by immunoSEQ multiplex PCR. The table records about 220,000 clones, approximately 79% of them present only once. Study-level results: Specific recognition of CMV antigens was confirmed in vitro for a few chains (all CMV-associated).

The table lists this clone with a count of one. Its antigen is still unknown. The receptor was isolated from a male donor in good health and CMV-seronegative. J is TRBJ2-5 and V is TRBV5-1, with D possibly matching TRBD2 (6 bases). The sample comprised PBMCs. CDR3 loop: CASSLNTGGQETQYF. The CDR3 DNA follows: TGCGCCAGCAGCTTGAACACCGGGGGCCAAGAGACCCAGTACTTC.